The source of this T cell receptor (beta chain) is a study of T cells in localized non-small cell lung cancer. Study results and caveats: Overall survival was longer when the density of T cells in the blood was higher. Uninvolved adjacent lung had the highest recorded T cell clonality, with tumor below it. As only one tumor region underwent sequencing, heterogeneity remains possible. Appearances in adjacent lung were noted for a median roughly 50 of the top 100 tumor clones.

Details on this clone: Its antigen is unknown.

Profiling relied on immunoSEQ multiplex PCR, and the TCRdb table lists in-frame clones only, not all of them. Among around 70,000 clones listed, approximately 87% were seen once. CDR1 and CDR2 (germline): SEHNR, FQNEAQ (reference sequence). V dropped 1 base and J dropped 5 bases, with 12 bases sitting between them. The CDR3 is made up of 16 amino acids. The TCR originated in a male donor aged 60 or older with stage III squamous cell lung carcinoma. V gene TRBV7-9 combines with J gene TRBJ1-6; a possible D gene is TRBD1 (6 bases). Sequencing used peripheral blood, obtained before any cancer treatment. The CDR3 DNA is TGTGCCAGCAGCTTAGTTTCGGGGGCTCATAATTCACCCCTCCACTTT. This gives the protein CASSLVSGAHNSPLHF. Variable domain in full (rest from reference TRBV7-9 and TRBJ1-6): DTGVSQNPRHKITKRGQNVTFRCDPISEHNRLYWYRQTLGQGPEFLTYFQNEAQLEKSRLLSDRFSAERPKGSFSTLEIQRTEQGDSAMYLCASSLVSGAHNSPLHFGNGTRLTVT.